This passage covers 32 T cell receptor beta chains from one sample sequenced in a study of T-cell reconstitution after alpha-beta-depleted transplantation in children. Preparation of the TCRbeta library involved a method that used unique molecular identifiers. TCRdb passed the PCR reads through MiXCR, listing each CDR3 protein once. There are 490,000 or so distinct CDR3 sequences in the sample; 12% occur only once, and more than 5.5% lies in the top ten. Sequenced here: PBMCs from the stem cell graft donor, sampled from the stem cell graft. These receptors all come from a human donor who donated a stem cell graft to a child with combined immunodeficiency.

The chain has TRBV24-1 and TRBJ1-5; TRBD1 matches 8 bases. Germline trimming cut 5 bases from V and 7 bases from J; bases unmatched to any gene: 3. CDR1 is KGHDR, CDR2 SFDVKD, per germline. The length of the CDR3 is 13 residues. CDR3 loop: CATSGGQGQPQHF. CDR3 nucleotides: TGTGCCACCAGTGGTGGACAGGGCCAGCCCCAGCATTTT.

V usage is TRBV6-6 and J usage is TRBJ2-1, with no clear D. Trimming removed 7 bases at V and 4 bases at J, with 11 bases between. Germline V gene lookup returns CDR1 MNHNY and CDR2 SVGAGI (reference sequence). This CDR3 is 13 amino acids long. As DNA, the CDR3 is TGTGCCAGCATCTCCAATTCGTACAATGAGCAGTTCTTC. Protein: CASISNSYNEQFF.

The sample holds many counts of this clonotype. The chain joins TRBV6-1 to TRBJ2-3, with D unresolved. V shed 5 bases and J shed 9 bases, with 21 bases lying between them. Per the germline V gene, CDR1 is MNHNS and CDR2 is SASEGT. This CDR3 has 15 amino acids. This chain's CDR3 is CASSPPPISGGTQYF. DNA for the CDR3: TGTGCCAGCAGTCCACCACCCATATCTGGCGGAACGCAGTATTTT.

In this sample, this clonotype turned up a few times. The chain couples TRBV4-3 to TRBJ2-3; possible D gene TRBD2, 6 bases. With 3 bases removed from V and 3 bases from J, the gap between germline ends came to 13 bases. Per the germline V gene, CDR1 is LGHNA and CDR2 is YSLEER. CDR3 length: 15 amino acids. The CDR3 DNA is TGCGCCAGCAGCCATTACGGGGGAAGGACAGATACGCAGTATTTT. This gives the protein CASSHYGGRTDTQYF.

This clonotype showed up just a few times. The chain recombines TRBV19 with TRBJ2-3; maybe TRBD1 (7 bases). The germline gives CDR1 LNHDA, CDR2 SQIVND (reference sequence). The CDR3 is 14 residues long. V lost 8 bases and J 4 bases, leaving 16 bases between the germline ends. This CDR3 is CASRQGGGADTQYF. CDR3 bases: TGTGCCAGTCGACAGGGTGGAGGGGCAGATACGCAGTATTTT.

The chain recombines TRBV6-1 with TRBJ2-5; either TRBD1 or TRBD2 may fit D (6 bases each). Germline V gene data show CDR1 as MNHNS and CDR2 as SASEGT. This CDR3 comprises 15 residues. Trimming removed 7 bases at V and 3 bases at J, with 18 bases between. The CDR3 coding sequence is TGTGCCAGCACCTCCTCGGGGGCCTTTAAAGAGACCCAGTACTTC. As protein: CASTSSGAFKETQYF.

The rearrangement uses TRBV18 and TRBJ2-2, with 7 nucleotides matching TRBD2. CDR3 length: 17 amino acids. V shed 5 bases, J shed 5 bases, and the junction held 14 bases outside the gene matches. Germline V gives CDR1 KGHSH, CDR2 LQKENI. The CDR3 region is CASSGLGTIISTGELFF. Written as DNA, the CDR3 is TGTGCCAGCTCAGGACTAGGCACAATCATCTCGACCGGGGAGCTGTTTTTT.

This clonotype has ten or more counts. This rearrangement joins TRBV7-2 to TRBJ2-3; D gene unclear. V was cut by 2 bases and J by 4 bases, with 7 bases left in between. The CDR3 sequence is 13 residues long. Germline CDR1 SGHTA, CDR2 FQGNSA. The CDR3 is CASSLSGSDTQYF. The CDR3 region has the DNA TGTGCCAGCAGCTTAAGTGGGTCAGATACGCAGTATTTT.

This clonotype was seen a few times. The rearrangement uses TRBV3-1 and TRBJ2-1; 8 bases are shared with TRBD1. The V segment lost 8 bases and the J segment 6 bases; nucleotides outside the gene matches: 12. Germline V gene sequence: CDR1 LGHDT, CDR2 YNNKEL (reference sequence). The CDR3 is 15 residues long. The DNA for the CDR3 is TGTGCCAGCCGCCCGGGGACAGGCCCTTCCAATGAGCAGTTCTTC. It codes for CASRPGTGPSNEQFF.

The chain recombines TRBV21-1 with TRBJ2-1; TRBD1 is the table's D call, not checked against the DNA. TRBV21-1 is flagged as a pseudogene. The CDR3 loop spans 18 amino acids. The DNA of the CDR3 is TGTGCCAGCAGCAAAGAAGACGGGGACAGGGTCGAGCGTAATGAGCAGTTCTTC. It specifies CASSKEDGDRVERNEQFF.

The V gene is TRBV18, the J gene TRBJ2-2, with D possibly matching TRBD2 (5 bases). Trimming removed 4 bases from V and 5 bases from J, with 11 bases in between. Germline V lookup: CDR1 KGHSH, CDR2 LQKENI. CDR3 length: 14 residues. CDR3 bases: TGTGCCAGCTCACGGGAGACTGAAACCGGGGAGCTGTTTTTT. Protein sequence: CASSRETETGELFF.

This clonotype was seen only a few times. The chain links TRBV6-5 to TRBJ1-1; perhaps TRBD1 as D (6 bases). This CDR3 comprises 15 residues. V was trimmed by 0 bases and J by 6 bases, leaving 14 bases between them. Germline V gives CDR1 MNHEY, CDR2 SVGAGI. CDR3 nucleotides: TGTGCCAGCAGTTACTCCCCACAGGGAGGGTCTGAAGCTTTCTTT. This gives the protein CASSYSPQGGSEAFF.

This sequence joins TRBV7-2 and TRBJ2-5; the D is unclear. The V gene's germline CDR1 is SGHTA and CDR2 FQGNSA. The CDR3 contains 14 residues. Trimming stripped 0 bases from V and 3 bases from J, with 8 bases between. DNA of the CDR3: TGTGCCAGCAGCTTAGCGTTTTACAAAGAGACCCAGTACTTC. It is translated as CASSLAFYKETQYF.

This sequence joins TRBV13 and TRBJ1-1; no clear D. CDR1 is PRHDT, CDR2 FYEKMQ, per germline (reference sequence). Trimming cost V 0 bases and J 7 bases, with 6 bases left between them. This CDR3 contains 12 residues. The CDR3 region has the DNA TGTGCCAGCAGCTTAGGGGCAGGTGAAGCTTTCTTT. Translating gives CASSLGAGEAFF.

This sequence joins TRBV30 and TRBJ1-5; D is perhaps TRBD1 (5 bases). V was cut by 4 bases and J by 5 bases, with 12 bases left in between. Per the germline V gene, CDR1 is GTSNPN and CDR2 is SVGIG (reference sequence). The CDR3 is 13 residues long. The CDR3 spells CAWTYGADQPQHF. For the CDR3, the DNA is TGTGCCTGGACTTATGGGGCAGATCAGCCCCAGCATTTT. The variable domain in full, completed from reference TRBV30 and TRBJ1-5, reads SQTIHQWPATLVQPVGSPLSLECTVEGTSNPNLYWYRQAAGRGLQLLFYSVGIGQISSEVPQNLSASRPQDRQFILSSKKLLLSDSGFYLCAWTYGADQPQHFGDGTRLSIL.

Ten or more counts support this clonotype. DNA for the CDR3: TGTGCCAGCAGCTTAGCATCGGGGACCTACAATGAGCAGTTCTTC. Its translation is CASSLASGTYNEQFF. The chain has TRBV7-2 and TRBJ2-1, with D perhaps matching TRBD2 (5 bases). Germline values: CDR1 SGHTA, CDR2 FQGNSA. The CDR3 is 15 amino acids. V gave up 0 bases and J gave up 2 bases, with 8 bases separating them.

For this clonotype: Without the conserved terminal phenylalanine or tryptophan, this CDR3 likely stems from a read error. The rearrangement links TRBV6-1 to TRBJ1-3; D might be TRBD1 (6 bases). Germline V gene data show CDR1 as MNHNS and CDR2 as SASEGT. The germline V and J ends were trimmed by 6 bases and 0 bases, with 12 bases remaining between them. The CDR3 is made up of 15 amino acids. CDR3 in amino acids: CASRDRPSSGNTIYY. CDR3 sequence (DNA): TGTGCCAGCAGGGACAGACCCAGCTCTGGAAACACCATATATTAT.

The CDR3, as DNA: TGCGCCAGCAGCTCTGGGGACAGCTCCTACGAGCAGTACTTC. Translating gives CASSSGDSSYEQYF. The chain recombines TRBV5-1 with TRBJ2-7, with 7 nucleotides matching TRBD1. Trimming cost V 3 bases and J 0 bases; bases outside gene matches: 3. The germline V gene encodes CDR1 SGHRS and CDR2 YFSETQ. This CDR3 is 14 amino acids long. Together with reference TRBV5-1 and TRBJ2-7, the CDR3 gives the full variable domain: KAGVTQTPRYLIKTRGQQVTLSCSPISGHRSVSWYQQTPGQGLQFLFEYFSETQRNKGNFPGRFSGRQFSNSRSEMNVSTLELGDSALYLCASSSGDSSYEQYFGPGTRLTVT.

Many counts were recorded for this clonotype. The chain uses TRBV28 and TRBJ2-6; D is unresolved. The CDR3 covers 17 residues. V was clipped by 5 bases and J by 0 bases, with 14 bases between them. Germline V gene sequence: CDR1 MDHEN, CDR2 SYDVKM. The CDR3 loop is CASSINRLPSGANVLTF. CDR3 coding DNA: TGTGCCAGCAGTATTAATAGGCTGCCCTCTGGGGCCAACGTCCTGACTTTC.

This rearrangement joins TRBV15 to TRBJ2-7; D gene ambiguous. The germline V gene has CDR1 LNHNV and CDR2 YYDKDF (reference sequence). There are 13 residues in the CDR3. V lost 3 bases and J 0 bases, leaving 6 bases between the germline ends. The CDR3 spells CATSRGSSYEQYF. CDR3 coding DNA: TGTGCCACCAGCAGGGGCAGCTCCTACGAGCAGTACTTC.

This clonotype occurred many times. J is TRBJ1-5 and V is TRBV11-2; D is undetermined. Germline CDR1 reads SGHAT; CDR2 reads FQNNGV. The CDR3 is 14 residues long. V was pared by 5 bases and J by 0 bases, with 8 bases between. The DNA of the CDR3 is TGTGCCAGCAGCATCAGTGATAGCAATCAGCCCCAGCATTTT. It is translated as CASSISDSNQPQHF.

V is TRBV5-1 and J is TRBJ2-2, with no clear D. Germline V gene sequence: CDR1 SGHRS, CDR2 YFSETQ. The length of the CDR3 is 15 residues. The germline V and J ends were trimmed by 4 bases and 7 bases, with 17 bases remaining between them. CDR3 in amino acids: CASSPDWPVSGELFF. The CDR3 DNA is TGCGCCAGCAGCCCAGACTGGCCCGTGAGCGGGGAGCTGTTTTTT.

This clonotype was recorded at least ten times. V gene TRBV24-1 combines with J gene TRBJ2-5, with 10 positions matching TRBD1. Germline-derived CDR1 and CDR2 are KGHDR and SFDVKD. Unmatched junction bases numbered 2, after V lost 1 base and J lost 4 bases. The CDR3 loop spans 15 amino acids. The CDR3 reads CATSDFRDRGETQYF. In DNA, the CDR3 is TGTGCCACCAGTGATTTCCGGGACAGGGGAGAGACCCAGTACTTC.

This clonotype was seen many times. The chain combines TRBV9 with TRBJ2-1, with 7 bases matching TRBD2. The CDR3 totals 15 residues. CDR1 and CDR2 (germline): SGDLS, YYNGEE. V shed 3 bases and J 4 bases; nucleotides not matched to a gene: 7. The CDR3 region has the DNA TGTGCCAGCAGCGCCACTAGCGCCCTTTACAATGAGCAGTTCTTC. Residues: CASSATSALYNEQFF.

This chain joins TRBV4-2 and TRBJ1-1; no clear D gene. Deletions cut 0 bases from V and 8 bases from J, with 13 bases between. This CDR3 is 14 amino acids long. Germline CDR1 is LGHNA and CDR2 is YNFKEQ. The CDR3 here is CASSQERRIYEAFF. The CDR3 DNA is TGTGCCAGCAGCCAAGAGAGGAGGATATACGAAGCTTTCTTT.

This clonotype was seen at least ten times. This chain connects TRBV6-5 to TRBJ1-3; 7 nucleotides align to TRBD1. The CDR3 is 15 amino acids. The V gene's germline CDR1 is MNHEY and CDR2 SVGAGI. With 5 bases clipped from V and 2 bases from J, the junction kept 6 bases outside the gene matches. The DNA for the CDR3 is TGTGCCAGCAGTCCACAGGGGTTGGCTGGAAACACCATATATTTT. Translation gives CASSPQGLAGNTIYF.

This clonotype occurred many times. V usage is TRBV5-5 and J usage is TRBJ2-7; possibly TRBD2 for D (5 bases). This CDR3 is built from 13 residues. V lost 1 base and J lost 5, with 10 bases in between. Per the germline V gene, CDR1 is SGHKS and CDR2 is YYEKEE (reference sequence). The CDR3 spells CASSLYSGNEQYF. DNA of the CDR3: TGTGCCAGCAGCTTGTATTCCGGGAACGAGCAGTACTTC.

This clonotype was detected a few times. The chain couples TRBV30 to TRBJ2-7, with 10 bases that match TRBD2. CDR1 GTSNPN and CDR2 SVGIG come from the germline V gene (reference sequence). CDR3 length equals 13 residues. V trimming: 6 bases; J trimming: 7 bases; junction bases outside the gene matches: 9. For the CDR3, the DNA is TGTGCCTGCAGCGGGAGGGGCCTACGGGAGCAGTACTTC. Residues: CACSGRGLREQYF. The full variable domain, its missing parts supplied by reference TRBV30 and TRBJ2-7, is SQTIHQWPATLVQPVGSPLSLECTVEGTSNPNLYWYRQAAGRGLQLLFYSVGIGQISSEVPQNLSASRPQDRQFILSSKKLLLSDSGFYLCACSGRGLREQYFGPGTRLTVT.

This clonotype was counted ten times or more. Lacking the conserved final phenylalanine or tryptophan, this CDR3 likely reflects a read error. Because the CDR3's place on the DNA is in doubt, the DNA is left out and the CDR3 is given as listed by TCRdb. This chain joins TRBV12-3 or TRBV12-4 and TRBJ1-2. From its first to its last residue, the CDR3 has 11 amino acids. CDR3 residues: CASSLGAGFFT.

This clonotype was detected ten times or more. The rearrangement links TRBV12-3 or TRBV12-4 to TRBJ2-2, with D possibly TRBD2 on 6 matching bases. V was pared by 4 bases and J by 6 bases, with 12 bases between. This CDR3 has 14 residues. CDR3 nucleotides: TGTGCCAGCAGTTCTTATCTAGCGTCCGGGGAGCTGTTTTTT. Its protein is CASSSYLASGELFF.

This sequence joins TRBV29-1 and TRBJ2-3, with D maybe TRBD2 (6 bases). The CDR3 length is 13 residues. V lost 3 bases to trimming and J lost 1 base, with 8 bases between them. Germline V gene lookup returns CDR1 SQVTM and CDR2 ANQGSEA. The CDR3 nucleotides read TGCAGCGTTGACAGGAGGGGCACAGATACGCAGTATTTT. As protein: CSVDRRGTDTQYF.

Ten or more counts support this clonotype. This sequence joins TRBV24-1 and TRBJ2-3; D is ambiguous. V dropped 4 bases and J dropped 3 bases, with 1 base sitting between them. CDR1 and CDR2 from the germline V gene are KGHDR and SFDVKD. This CDR3 has 11 amino acids. The DNA for the CDR3 is TGTGCCACCAGTGAAACAGATACGCAGTATTTT. The encoded protein is CATSETDTQYF.